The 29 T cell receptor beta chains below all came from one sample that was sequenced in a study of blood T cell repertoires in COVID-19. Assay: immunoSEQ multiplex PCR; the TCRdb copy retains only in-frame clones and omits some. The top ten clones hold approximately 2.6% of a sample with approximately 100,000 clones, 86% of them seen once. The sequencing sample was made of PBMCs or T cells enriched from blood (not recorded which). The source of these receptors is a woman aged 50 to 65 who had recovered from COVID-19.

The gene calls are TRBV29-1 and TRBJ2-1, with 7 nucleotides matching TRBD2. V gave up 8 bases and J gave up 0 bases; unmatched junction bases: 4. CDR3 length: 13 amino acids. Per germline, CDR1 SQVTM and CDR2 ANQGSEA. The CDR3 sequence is CSTSVDSYNEQFF. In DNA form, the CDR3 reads TGCAGCACTAGCGTGGACTCCTACAATGAGCAGTTCTTC.

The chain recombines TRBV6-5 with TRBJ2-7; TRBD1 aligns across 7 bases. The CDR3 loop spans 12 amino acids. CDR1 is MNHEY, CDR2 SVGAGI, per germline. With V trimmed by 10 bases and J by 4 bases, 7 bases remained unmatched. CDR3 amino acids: CATGTDSYEQYF. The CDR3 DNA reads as TGTGCCACGGGGACAGATTCATACGAGCAGTACTTC.

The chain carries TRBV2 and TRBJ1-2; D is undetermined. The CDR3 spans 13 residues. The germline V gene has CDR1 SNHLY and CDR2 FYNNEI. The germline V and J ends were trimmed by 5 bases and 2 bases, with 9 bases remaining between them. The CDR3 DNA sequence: TGTGCCAGCAGTAGACAAGTAAACTATGGCTACACCTTC. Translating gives CASSRQVNYGYTF.

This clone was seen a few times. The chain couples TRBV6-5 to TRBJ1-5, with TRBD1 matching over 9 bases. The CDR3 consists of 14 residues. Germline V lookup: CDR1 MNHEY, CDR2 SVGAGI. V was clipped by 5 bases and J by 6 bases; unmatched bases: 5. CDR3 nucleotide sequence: TGTGCCAGCAGTCAGGACAGGGGAGGTCAGCCCCAGCATTTT. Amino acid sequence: CASSQDRGGQPQHF.

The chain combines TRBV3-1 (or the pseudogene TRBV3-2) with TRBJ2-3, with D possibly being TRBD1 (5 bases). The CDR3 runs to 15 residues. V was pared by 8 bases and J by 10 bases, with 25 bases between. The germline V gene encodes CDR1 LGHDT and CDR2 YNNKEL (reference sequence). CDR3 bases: TGTGCCAGCGGCACGGACACTTCACAGCTCGCGGCGCAGTATTTT. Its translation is CASGTDTSQLAAQYF.

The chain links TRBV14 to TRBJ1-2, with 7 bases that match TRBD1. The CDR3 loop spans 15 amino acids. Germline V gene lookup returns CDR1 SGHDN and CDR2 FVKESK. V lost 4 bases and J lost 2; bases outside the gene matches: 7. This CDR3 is CASSPRGQENYGYTF. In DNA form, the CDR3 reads TGTGCCAGCAGCCCCCGAGGACAGGAAAACTATGGCTACACCTTC.

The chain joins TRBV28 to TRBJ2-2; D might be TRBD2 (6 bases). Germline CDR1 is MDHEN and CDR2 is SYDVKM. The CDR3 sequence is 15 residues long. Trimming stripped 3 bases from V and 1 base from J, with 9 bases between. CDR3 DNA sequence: TGTGCCAGCAGTTTGCCGGGAGTGAACACCGGGGAGCTGTTTTTT. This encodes CASSLPGVNTGELFF.

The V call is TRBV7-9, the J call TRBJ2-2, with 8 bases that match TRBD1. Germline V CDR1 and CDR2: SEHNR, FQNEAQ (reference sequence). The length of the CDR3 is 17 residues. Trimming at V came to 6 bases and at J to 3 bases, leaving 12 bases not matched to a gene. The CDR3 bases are TGTGCCAGCAGTTTACCGAGGACAGGGCGGGACACCGGGGAGCTGTTTTTT. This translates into CASSLPRTGRDTGELFF.

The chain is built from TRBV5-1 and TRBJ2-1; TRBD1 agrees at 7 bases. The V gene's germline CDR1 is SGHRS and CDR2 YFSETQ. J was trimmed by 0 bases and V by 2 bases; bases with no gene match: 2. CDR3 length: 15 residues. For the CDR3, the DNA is TGCGCCAGCAGCTTACAGGGGAGCTCCTACAATGAGCAGTTCTTC. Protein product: CASSLQGSSYNEQFF.

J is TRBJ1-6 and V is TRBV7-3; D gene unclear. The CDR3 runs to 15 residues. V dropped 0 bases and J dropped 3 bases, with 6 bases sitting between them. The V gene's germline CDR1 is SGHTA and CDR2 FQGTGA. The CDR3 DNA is TGTGCCAGCAGCTTAACTAACAGCTATAATTCACCCCTCCACTTT. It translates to CASSLTNSYNSPLHF.

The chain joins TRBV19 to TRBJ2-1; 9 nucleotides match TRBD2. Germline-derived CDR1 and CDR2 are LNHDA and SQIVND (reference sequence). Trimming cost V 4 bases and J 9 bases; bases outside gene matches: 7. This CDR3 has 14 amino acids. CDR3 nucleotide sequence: TGTGCCAGTAGTACTTCTAGCGGGGTATTTGAGCAGTTCTTC. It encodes CASSTSSGVFEQFF. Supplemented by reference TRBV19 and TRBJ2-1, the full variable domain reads DGGITQSPKYLFRKEGQNVTLSCEQNLNHDAMYWYRQDPGQGLRLIYYSQIVNDFQKGDIAEGYSVSREKKESFPLTVTSAQKNPTAFYLCASSTSSGVFEQFFGPGTRLTVL.

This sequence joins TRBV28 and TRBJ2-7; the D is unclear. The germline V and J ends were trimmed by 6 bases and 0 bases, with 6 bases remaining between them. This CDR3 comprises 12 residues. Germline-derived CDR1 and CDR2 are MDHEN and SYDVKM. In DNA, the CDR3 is TGTGCCAGCAGCCTACCCTCCTACGAGCAGTACTTC. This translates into CASSLPSYEQYF.

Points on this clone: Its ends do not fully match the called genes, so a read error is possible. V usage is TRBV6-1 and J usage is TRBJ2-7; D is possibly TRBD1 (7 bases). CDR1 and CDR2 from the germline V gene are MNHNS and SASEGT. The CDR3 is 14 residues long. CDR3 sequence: CASREGGGTDEQYF. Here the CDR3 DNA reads TGTGCCAGCCGTGAAGGGGGCGGGACGGACGAGCAGTACTTC.

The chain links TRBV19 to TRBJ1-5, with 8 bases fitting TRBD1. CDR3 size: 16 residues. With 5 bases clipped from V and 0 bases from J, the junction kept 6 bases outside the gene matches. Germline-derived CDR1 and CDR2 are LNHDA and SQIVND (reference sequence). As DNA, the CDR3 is TGTGCCAGTAGTGCTCGGACAGGGATTAGCAATCAGCCCCAGCATTTT. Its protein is CASSARTGISNQPQHF.

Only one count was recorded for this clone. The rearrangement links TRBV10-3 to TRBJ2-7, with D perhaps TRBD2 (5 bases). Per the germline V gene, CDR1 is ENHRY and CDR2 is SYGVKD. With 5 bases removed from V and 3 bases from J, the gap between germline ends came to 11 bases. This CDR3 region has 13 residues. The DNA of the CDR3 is TGTGCCATCAGTCGCGAGGGAAACTACGAGCAGTACTTC. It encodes CAISREGNYEQYF.

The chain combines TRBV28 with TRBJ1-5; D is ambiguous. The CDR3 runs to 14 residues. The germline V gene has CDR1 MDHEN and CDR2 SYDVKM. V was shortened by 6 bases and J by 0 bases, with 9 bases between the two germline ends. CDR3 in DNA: TGTGCCAGCAGCCGATCCTATAGCAATCAGCCCCAGCATTTT. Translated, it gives CASSRSYSNQPQHF.

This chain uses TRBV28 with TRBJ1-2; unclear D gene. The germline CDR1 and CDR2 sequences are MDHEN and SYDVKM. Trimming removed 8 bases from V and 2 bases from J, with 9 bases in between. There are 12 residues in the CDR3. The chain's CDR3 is CASLNRNYGYTF. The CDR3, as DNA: TGTGCCAGCCTAAACCGAAACTATGGCTACACCTTC.

CDR3 in amino acids: CASTYQGLASDTQYF. The DNA of the CDR3 is TGTGCCAGCACCTATCAAGGACTAGCATCCGATACGCAGTATTTT. The V gene is TRBV9, the J gene TRBJ2-3; 8 bases match TRBD2. Germline V lookup: CDR1 SGDLS, CDR2 YYNGEE. This CDR3 has 15 amino acids. The V segment lost 6 bases and the J segment 6 bases; nucleotides outside the gene matches: 12.

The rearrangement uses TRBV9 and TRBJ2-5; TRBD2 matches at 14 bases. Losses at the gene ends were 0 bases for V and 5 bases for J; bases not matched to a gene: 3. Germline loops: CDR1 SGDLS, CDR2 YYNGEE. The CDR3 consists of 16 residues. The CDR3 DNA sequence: TGTGCCAGCAGCGTAGCGGGACTAGCGGGGGTGGAGACCCAGTACTTC. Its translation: CASSVAGLAGVETQYF.

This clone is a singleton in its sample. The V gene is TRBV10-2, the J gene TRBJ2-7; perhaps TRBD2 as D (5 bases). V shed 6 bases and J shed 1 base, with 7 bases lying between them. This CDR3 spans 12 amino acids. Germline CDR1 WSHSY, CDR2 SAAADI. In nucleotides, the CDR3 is TGCGCCAGCAGCCGAGGGTCCTACGAGCAGTACTTC. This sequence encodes CASSRGSYEQYF.

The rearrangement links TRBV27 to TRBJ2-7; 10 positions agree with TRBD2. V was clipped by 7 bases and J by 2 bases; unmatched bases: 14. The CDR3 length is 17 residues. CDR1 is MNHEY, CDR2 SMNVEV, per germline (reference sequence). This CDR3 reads CASTRLAGTPNPYEQYF. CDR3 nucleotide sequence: TGTGCCAGCACTAGACTAGCGGGCACCCCAAACCCCTACGAGCAGTACTTC.

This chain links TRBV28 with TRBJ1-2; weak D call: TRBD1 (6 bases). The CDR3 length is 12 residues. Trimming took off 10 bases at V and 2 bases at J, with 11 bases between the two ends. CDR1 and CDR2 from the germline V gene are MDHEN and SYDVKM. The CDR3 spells CATLDRNYGYTF. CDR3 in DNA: TGTGCCACCCTGGACAGAAACTATGGCTACACCTTC.

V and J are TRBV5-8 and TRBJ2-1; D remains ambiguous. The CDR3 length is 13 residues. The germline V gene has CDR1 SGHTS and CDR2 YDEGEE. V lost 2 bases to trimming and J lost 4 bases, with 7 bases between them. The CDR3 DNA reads TGTGCCAGCAGCTTAAACAGTTACAATGAGCAGTTCTTC. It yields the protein CASSLNSYNEQFF.

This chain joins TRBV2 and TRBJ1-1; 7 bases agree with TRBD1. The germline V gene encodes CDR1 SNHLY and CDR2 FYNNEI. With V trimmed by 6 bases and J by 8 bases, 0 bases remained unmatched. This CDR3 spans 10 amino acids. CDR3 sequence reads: CASRDREAFF. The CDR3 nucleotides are TGTGCCAGCAGGGACAGGGAAGCTTTCTTT. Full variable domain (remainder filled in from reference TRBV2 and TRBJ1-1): EPEVTQTPSHQVTQMGQEVILRCVPISNHLYFYWYRQILGQKVEFLVSFYNNEISEKSEIFDDQFSVERPDGSNFTLKIRSTKLEDSAMYFCASRDREAFFGQGTRLTVV.

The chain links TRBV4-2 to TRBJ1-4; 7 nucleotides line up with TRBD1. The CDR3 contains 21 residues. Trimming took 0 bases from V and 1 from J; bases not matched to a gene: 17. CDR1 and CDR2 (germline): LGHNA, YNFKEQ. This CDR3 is CASSQEEVGQRIMGTNEKLFF. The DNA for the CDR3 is TGTGCCAGCAGCCAAGAAGAAGTGGGACAGAGGATTATGGGAACTAATGAAAAACTGTTTTTT.

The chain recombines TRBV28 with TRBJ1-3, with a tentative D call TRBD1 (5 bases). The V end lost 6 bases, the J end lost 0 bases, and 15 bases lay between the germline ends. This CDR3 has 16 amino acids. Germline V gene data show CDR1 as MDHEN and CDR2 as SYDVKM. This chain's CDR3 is CASSHGGVFSGNTIYF. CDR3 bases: TGTGCCAGCAGCCATGGGGGGGTGTTCTCTGGAAACACCATATATTTT.

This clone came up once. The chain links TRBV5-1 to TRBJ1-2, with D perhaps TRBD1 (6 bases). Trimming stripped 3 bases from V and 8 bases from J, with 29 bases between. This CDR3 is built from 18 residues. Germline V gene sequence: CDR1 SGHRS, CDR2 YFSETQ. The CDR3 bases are TGCGCCAGCAGCTATACCTTAGACGACCGGGACCAGGGGTACGGCTACACCTTC. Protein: CASSYTLDDRDQGYGYTF. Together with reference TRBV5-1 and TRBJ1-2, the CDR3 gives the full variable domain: KAGVTQTPRYLIKTRGQQVTLSCSPISGHRSVSWYQQTPGQGLQFLFEYFSETQRNKGNFPGRFSGRQFSNSRSEMNVSTLELGDSALYLCASSYTLDDRDQGYGYTFGSGTRLTVV.

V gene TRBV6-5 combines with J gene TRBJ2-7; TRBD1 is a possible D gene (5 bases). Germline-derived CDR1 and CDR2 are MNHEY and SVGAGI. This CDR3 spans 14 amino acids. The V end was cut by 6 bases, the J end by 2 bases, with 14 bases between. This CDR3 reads CASRRPGSPYEQYF. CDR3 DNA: TGTGCCAGCAGACGTCCAGGGTCCCCCTACGAGCAGTACTTC.

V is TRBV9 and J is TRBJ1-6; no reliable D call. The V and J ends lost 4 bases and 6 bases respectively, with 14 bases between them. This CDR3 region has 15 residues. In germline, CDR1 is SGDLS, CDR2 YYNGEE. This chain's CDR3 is CASSREPASNSPLHF. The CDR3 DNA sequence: TGTGCCAGCAGCCGGGAGCCTGCCAGTAATTCACCCCTCCACTTT.